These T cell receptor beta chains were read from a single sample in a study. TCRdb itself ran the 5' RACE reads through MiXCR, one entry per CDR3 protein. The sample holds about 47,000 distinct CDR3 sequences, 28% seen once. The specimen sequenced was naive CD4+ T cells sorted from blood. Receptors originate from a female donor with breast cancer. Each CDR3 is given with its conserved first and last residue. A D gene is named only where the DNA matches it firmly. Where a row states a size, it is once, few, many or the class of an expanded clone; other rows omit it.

DNA: TGTGCCAGCAGTTTTGCGATAACAGGGAGCTATGGCTACACCTTC; CDR3: CASSFAITGSYGYTF; V: TRBV12-3/TRBV12-4; D: .; size: .; J: TRBJ1-2
DNA: TGTGCCAGCAGCTTCGGCGGGGAGACCCAGTACTTC; CDR3: CASSFGGETQYF; V: TRBV7-9; D: .; size: .; J: TRBJ2-5
DNA: TGTGCCAGCAGCCTAGACAGTCGCAATTCACCCCTCCACTTT; CDR3: CASSLDSRNSPLHF; V: TRBV6-6; D: .; size: few; J: TRBJ1-6
DNA: TGTGCCAGCAGCGTCACCCATTCCCAGCCCCAGCATTTT; CDR3: CASSVTHSQPQHF; V: TRBV5-5; D: .; size: many; J: TRBJ1-5
DNA: TGTGCCAGCACCGGGACTAGCGGGAGGGCCACCCACGAGCAGTACTTC; CDR3: CASTGTSGRATHEQYF; V: TRBV6-1; D: TRBD2; size: .; J: TRBJ2-7
DNA: TGCGCCAGCAGCCAAATCAGGGCAAGTTCCTACGAGCAGTACTTC; CDR3: CASSQIRASSYEQYF; V: TRBV4-3; D: .; size: few; J: TRBJ2-7
DNA: TGTGCCAGCAGCCAAGACCTCATTAATTACGAGCAGTACTTC; CDR3: CASSQDLINYEQYF; V: TRBV3-1; D: .; size: .; J: TRBJ2-7
DNA: TGTGCCAGCAGCTCTGGGGGATTCGGGAGTCCGAACACTGAAGCTTTCTTT; CDR3: CASSSGGFGSPNTEAFF; V: TRBV12-3/TRBV12-4; D: .; size: .; J: TRBJ1-1
DNA: TGTGCCAGCGCGAAGACTAGCGGAGGGGCGGGCACCGGGGAGCTGTTTTTT; CDR3: CASAKTSGGAGTGELFF; V: TRBV6-2/TRBV6-3; D: TRBD2; size: .; J: TRBJ2-2
DNA: TGTGCCAGCAGCTCCGGGACAAGGAATTCACCCCTCCACTTT; CDR3: CASSSGTRNSPLHF; V: TRBV7-9; D: .; size: few; J: TRBJ1-6
DNA: TGTGCCAGCAGTCCCTCCCGCCCCGGAATTGGGCAAAATTCACCCCTCCACTTT; CDR3: CASSPSRPGIGQNSPLHF; V: TRBV12-3/TRBV12-4; D: .; size: medium-sized; J: TRBJ1-6
DNA: TGTGCCAGCACTCAAGCCCAGCGGGGGGGTGACAATGAGCAGTTCTTC; CDR3: CASTQAQRGGDNEQFF; V: TRBV12-3/TRBV12-4; D: TRBD2; size: .; J: TRBJ2-1
DNA: TGCAGCGTTGAAGTACAGGGCCGGGTGACTGAAGCTTTCTTT; CDR3: CSVEVQGRVTEAFF; V: TRBV29-1; D: .; size: .; J: TRBJ1-1
DNA: TGCAGTGCTAGTCATCCCCAGGAGATCTATGGCTACACCTTC; CDR3: CSASHPQEIYGYTF; V: TRBV20-1; D: .; size: .; J: TRBJ1-2
DNA: TGTGCCAGCAGCGCCGACAGGGCCTCGAGAGACATTCAGTACTTC; CDR3: CASSADRASRDIQYF; V: TRBV2; D: TRBD1; size: .; J: TRBJ2-4
DNA: TGTGCCAGCAGTGAAGGGACAGGGGGCACTGAAGCTTTCTTT; CDR3: CASSEGTGGTEAFF; V: TRBV6-1; D: TRBD1; size: .; J: TRBJ1-1
DNA: TGTGCCAGCAGCTTAGGTCCTACAGGGTATGGGTTCTTC; CDR3: CASSLGPTGYGFF; V: TRBV7-2; D: .; size: many; J: TRBJ2-1
DNA: TGCAGTGCTAGAGAGACTCTCACTAAGGACAGGGCAAATCAGCCCCAGCATTTT; CDR3: CSARETLTKDRANQPQHF; V: TRBV20-1; D: TRBD1; size: .; J: TRBJ1-5
DNA: TGTGCCAGCAGCGCGGGGGCGGGGGTCTATGGCTACACCTTC; CDR3: CASSAGAGVYGYTF; V: TRBV9; D: .; size: few; J: TRBJ1-2
DNA: TGTGCCAGCAGTGAGGACAGGGCACACGAGCAGTGCTTC; CDR3: CASSEDRAHEQCF; V: TRBV25-1; D: TRBD1; size: .; J: TRBJ2-7
DNA: TGCGCCAGCAGCCAAGACCGGGACCAAGAGGCCCAGTACTTC; CDR3: CASSQDRDQEAQYF; V: TRBV4-1; D: .; size: .; J: TRBJ2-5
DNA: TGCAGCGCTAGCGGGGGTGACTCGAACACCGGGGAGCTGTTTTTT; CDR3: CSASGGDSNTGELFF; V: TRBV20-1; D: TRBD2; size: .; J: TRBJ2-2
DNA: TGCGCCAGCATCCTGGGCGACCCCGAGAGCGAGCAGTACTTC; CDR3: CASILGDPESEQYF; V: TRBV10-2; D: .; size: .; J: TRBJ2-7
DNA: TGCGCCAGCAGCCCCTGGGGAGCGAGAACGAACATTCAGTACTTC; CDR3: CASSPWGARTNIQYF; V: TRBV4-1; D: .; size: .; J: TRBJ2-4
DNA: TGCAGCGTGCCGGGGCAGGGAGGGACTAGTGGCTACACCTTC; CDR3: CSVPGQGGTSGYTF; V: TRBV29-1; D: .; size: .; J: TRBJ1-2
DNA: TGTGCCAGCAGCTCCACTAGCGGGGGGACCAGCACAGATACGCAGTATTTT; CDR3: CASSSTSGGTSTDTQYF; V: TRBV11-2; D: TRBD2; size: medium-sized; J: TRBJ2-3
DNA: TGTGCCAGCCAGGGTCCCTCTGGAAACACCATATATTTT; CDR3: CASQGPSGNTIYF; V: TRBV6-6; D: .; size: few; J: TRBJ1-3
DNA: TGTGCCAGCAGCACCGTAGCGGGGGGCCACTCCTACAATGAGCAGTTCTTC; CDR3: CASSTVAGGHSYNEQFF; V: TRBV5-4; D: TRBD2; size: .; J: TRBJ2-1
DNA: TGTGCCAGCAGCTCCCTGACAGGGAATTCCTACGAGCAGTACTTC; CDR3: CASSSLTGNSYEQYF; V: TRBV5-6; D: TRBD1; size: few; J: TRBJ2-7
DNA: TGCAGCGTTATTGACGGCCTCTCTGGAAACACCATATATTTT; CDR3: CSVIDGLSGNTIYF; V: TRBV29-1; D: .; size: once; J: TRBJ1-3
DNA: TGTGCCAGCAGTTACTCCCTGGGCGAGGGCACCGGGGAGCTGTTTTTT; CDR3: CASSYSLGEGTGELFF; V: TRBV6-5; D: .; size: few; J: TRBJ2-2
DNA: TGTGCCAGCAGTTCCACAGGGCGCAATCAGCCCCAGCATTTT; CDR3: CASSSTGRNQPQHF; V: TRBV12-3/TRBV12-4; D: .; size: .; J: TRBJ1-5
DNA: TGTGCCAGCAGCGTAGGGGGACAGGACCCCTCTGGAAACACCATATATTTT; CDR3: CASSVGGQDPSGNTIYF; V: TRBV9; D: TRBD1; size: .; J: TRBJ1-3
DNA: TGTGCCAGCAGTTATCTTCCCACTAGCGTAACGAGTAATGAGCAGTTCTTC; CDR3: CASSYLPTSVTSNEQFF; V: TRBV6-5; D: TRBD2; size: .; J: TRBJ2-1
DNA: TGCGCCAGCAGCTTGAAAGGCGGGACTCGCTCCTACAATGAGCAGTTCTTC; CDR3: CASSLKGGTRSYNEQFF; V: TRBV5-1; D: .; size: .; J: TRBJ2-1